Listed below are T cell receptor beta chains from one sample, sequenced in a study of identical twins. In TCRdb, the 5' RACE reads were re-called with MiXCR into one record per CDR3 protein. The sample comprises around 340,000 distinct CDR3 sequences, about 12% of which are singletons, and around 7.8% rests with the top ten. The same specimen was also included in a second study, on yellow fever vaccine responses in identical twins.

Sequencing used CD8+ T cells sorted from blood. The receptors derive from a young woman in good health. Each CDR3 is given without its conserved first and last residue. Each record gives: J gene, V gene, CDR3 protein.

TRBJ2-6	TRBV11-2	ASSLVESGANVLT
TRBJ2-2	TRBV5-6	ASSPAGDRGELF
TRBJ2-1	TRBV12-5	ASLLAGGGRYNEQF
TRBJ2-1	TRBV20-1	SARTIAGYNEQF
TRBJ2-1	TRBV6-1	ASSEAWQGFYNEQF
TRBJ2-2	TRBV11-2	ASSRMRWTANTGELF
TRBJ2-2	TRBV5-5	ASSSTLTGELF
TRBJ2-5	TRBV4-2	ASSQVGRGMEETQY
TRBJ2-1	TRBV7-2	ASSLTGHLDNEQF
TRBJ2-7	TRBV2	ASMVEGAQRYEQY
TRBJ2-5	TRBV20-1	SARVERASGPRGETQY
TRBJ2-5	TRBV29-1	SVEAPGLQVTQY
TRBJ2-1	TRBV15	ATSERSSYNEQF
TRBJ2-1	TRBV20-1	SARAATSGWDEQF
TRBJ2-3	TRBV10-3	AISESMVAESTDTQY
TRBJ2-2	TRBV4-1	ASSQGASGIYTGELF
TRBJ1-2	TRBV12-3/TRBV12-4	ASSPRQAHGYT
TRBJ1-1	TRBV5-8	ASSFRPTTEAF
TRBJ1-2	TRBV29-1	SVYGSWTENYGYT
TRBJ2-7	TRBV6-1	ASSQSDRTATIYEQY
TRBJ1-1	TRBV11-3	ASSFGTEDEAF
TRBJ2-5	TRBV28	ASSFRPNQETQY
TRBJ1-1	TRBV28	ASSFWTANTEAF
TRBJ2-7	TRBV20-1	SARDSSGVYSPGPYEQY
TRBJ2-1	TRBV18	ASSPTGPGDLPNEQF
TRBJ2-7	TRBV4-1	ASSQVDYYEQY
TRBJ2-3	TRBV5-8	ASSGLMGRGGTDTQY
TRBJ1-6	TRBV20-1	SARNLDRGGESPLH
TRBJ2-7	TRBV6-1	ASSEGSWSEQY
TRBJ2-1	TRBV7-9	ASSFTGTRGDEQF
TRBJ2-7	TRBV5-5	ASSPGWDRVDEQY